These 24 T cell receptor beta chains share one sample of origin, sequenced in a study of blood T cells in healthy people across ages. With a J-beta primer mix and a sample-barcoded 5' primer, a second PCR ran about 7 to 11 cycles. Via MiXCR, TCRdb re-called the 5' RACE reads, giving one row per CDR3 protein. The data show more than 500,000 distinct CDR3 sequences, about 26% seen once. The same sample was also studied in work on T cells of mothers and their children.

Sequencing used blood. The source of these receptors is a boy between 2 and 10 years old in good health.

This clonotype came up many times. The chain is built from TRBV7-2 and TRBJ2-1; 9 bases line up with TRBD2. The CDR3 length is 15 residues. V shed 5 bases and J 5 bases; nucleotides not matched to a gene: 7. CDR1 and CDR2 (germline): SGHTA, FQGNSA. CDR3 nucleotide sequence: TGTGCCAGCAGCCTTCCGGGACTAGCAAACAATGAGCAGTTCTTC. Its protein is CASSLPGLANNEQFF.

This clonotype was detected a few times. The CDR3 is CATSTRGGSETQYF. The DNA for the CDR3 is TGTGCCACCAGCACTCGAGGGGGGAGCGAGACCCAGTACTTC. The chain combines TRBV15 with TRBJ2-5; TRBD1 or TRBD2 may be the D gene (6 bases each). This CDR3 has 14 residues. Germline CDR1 and CDR2: LNHNV and YYDKDF (reference sequence). Between the trimmed V and J ends, which lost 4 bases and 5 bases, there was a span of 14 bases.

A single count supports this clonotype. The V gene is TRBV5-6, the J gene TRBJ2-1; D may be TRBD1 (5 bases). This CDR3 is built from 14 residues. V gave up 7 bases and J gave up 0 bases, with 11 bases separating them. Germline loops: CDR1 SGHDT, CDR2 YYEEEE. The CDR3 region has the DNA TGTGCCAGCGGGGCAGGGTACTCCTACAATGAGCAGTTCTTC. Its translation: CASGAGYSYNEQFF.

The chain carries TRBV9 and TRBJ1-2; TRBD1 might be the D (5 bases). This CDR3 spans 14 amino acids. CDR1 and CDR2 (germline): SGDLS, YYNGEE. V shed 0 bases and J shed 4 bases, with 10 bases lying between them. The CDR3 DNA sequence: TGTGCCAGCAGCGTAGCTACGGGGCCCTATGGCTACACCTTC. Its translation is CASSVATGPYGYTF.

This clonotype has only a few counts. The rearrangement uses TRBV7-9 and TRBJ2-1, with D maybe TRBD1 (5 bases). Germline assignment: CDR1 SEHNR and CDR2 FQNEAQ (reference sequence). The ends were cut back, 3 bases at V and 0 bases at J, with 12 bases in the middle. The CDR3 loop spans 16 amino acids. Here the CDR3 DNA reads TGTGCCAGCAGCTTCTACAGGTCGAGCTCCTACAATGAGCAGTTCTTC. It translates to CASSFYRSSSYNEQFF.

The CDR3 region has the DNA TGCGCCAGCAGCCAAGATAGACTCCTTTCTCCCGAGCAGTACTTC. Protein: CASSQDRLLSPEQYF. The chain recombines TRBV4-1 with TRBJ2-5; no clear D gene. The J call is uncertain, as TRBJ2-7 better fits the DNA end. Germline loops: CDR1 MGHRA, CDR2 YSYEKL. CDR3 length equals 15 residues.

This sequence joins TRBV6-1 and TRBJ2-7, with 11 bases fitting TRBD1. TRBJ2-1 matches the DNA end more closely, so the J call is doubtful. The CDR3 is made up of 16 amino acids. Germline CDR1 is MNHNS and CDR2 is SASEGT. CDR3 nucleotide sequence: TGTGCCAGCAGAGGTCACGGACAGGGGGCTTTGGATGAGCAGTTCTTC. This translates into CASRGHGQGALDEQFF.

The V gene is TRBV29-1, the J gene TRBJ2-7; tentative D call: TRBD2 (5 bases). The closer fit of TRBJ2-1 to the DNA end suggests the J call may be wrong. CDR3 length equals 10 residues. Germline V CDR1 and CDR2: SQVTM, ANQGSEA. As DNA, the CDR3 is TGCAGCGTTGCGGAGCGGACGCAGTTCTTC. Residues: CSVAERTQFF.

This clonotype was counted only a few times. The chain carries TRBV6-2 or TRBV6-3 and TRBJ2-1, with 9 bases that match TRBD2. CDR3 length: 12 residues. With V trimmed by 0 bases and J by 15 bases, 3 bases remained unmatched. Germline lookup yields CDR1 MNHEY and CDR2 SVGEGT. In DNA form, the CDR3 reads TGTGCCAGCAGTTACTCGACTAGCGGATGGTTCTTC. Amino acid sequence: CASSYSTSGWFF.

V is TRBV7-9 and J is TRBJ1-2; D is undetermined. Between the trimmed V and J ends, which lost 4 bases and 3 bases, there was a span of 24 bases. The CDR3 length is 18 residues. From germline, CDR1 is SEHNR and CDR2 FQNEAQ (reference sequence). The CDR3 region is CASSSPIILGKEDYGYTF. As DNA, the CDR3 is TGTGCCAGCAGCTCACCCATTATACTGGGGAAGGAGGACTATGGCTACACCTTC.

In this sample, this clonotype turned up a few times. This rearrangement joins TRBV7-9 to TRBJ2-5, with D possibly being TRBD1 (5 bases). CDR1 and CDR2 from the germline V gene are SEHNR and FQNEAQ (reference sequence). The CDR3 is made up of 15 amino acids. V was clipped by 1 base and J by 0 bases, with 9 bases between them. The CDR3 coding sequence is TGTGCCAGCAGCTTAGGAGCAGGGAACCAAGAGACCCAGTACTTC. Protein: CASSLGAGNQETQYF.

This clonotype has only a few counts. In DNA, the CDR3 is TGTGCCAGCTCGCGTACTAATTCACCCCTCCACTTT. Protein product: CASSRTNSPLHF. The rearrangement joins TRBV18 to TRBJ1-6; unclear D gene. Germline assignment: CDR1 KGHSH and CDR2 LQKENI. The germline V and J ends were trimmed by 6 bases and 6 bases, with 6 bases remaining between them. This CDR3 has 12 amino acids.

The rearrangement uses TRBV15 and TRBJ2-1; 7 nucleotides align to TRBD1. From germline, CDR1 is LNHNV and CDR2 YYDKDF (reference sequence). V dropped 3 bases and J dropped 9; count of bases not matched to a gene: 5. This CDR3 comprises 13 residues. This CDR3 reads CATSSRGQAEQFF. In DNA form, the CDR3 reads TGTGCCACCAGCAGCCGAGGACAGGCTGAGCAGTTCTTC.

The chain combines TRBV7-9 with TRBJ1-1; possibly TRBD1 for D (5 bases). CDR3 size: 13 residues. Between the trimmed V and J ends, which lost 8 bases and 3 bases, there was a span of 13 bases. Germline values: CDR1 SEHNR, CDR2 FQNEAQ (reference sequence). CDR3 amino acids: CASRGGIDTEAFF. The CDR3 DNA is TGTGCCAGCCGGGGGGGAATAGACACTGAAGCTTTCTTT.

This clonotype was found a few times. This chain uses TRBV20-1 with TRBJ1-1, with D unclear. V was trimmed by 4 bases and J by 1 base, leaving 10 bases between them. CDR3 length equals 13 residues. Germline values: CDR1 DFQATT, CDR2 SNEGSKA (reference sequence). CDR3 nucleotides: TGCAGTGCTACACGACATACGAACACTGAAGCTTTCTTT. It encodes CSATRHTNTEAFF.

The chain carries TRBV20-1 and TRBJ2-3; a possible D gene is TRBD1 (5 bases). Per the germline V gene, CDR1 is DFQATT and CDR2 is SNEGSKA (reference sequence). Trimming stripped 5 bases from V and 0 bases from J, with 18 bases between. The CDR3 loop spans 16 amino acids. CDR3 sequence (DNA): TGCAGTGCTTACCAGCCCTTAGCAGGGAGCACAGATACGCAGTATTTT. The encoded protein is CSAYQPLAGSTDTQYF.

This clonotype was counted only a few times. The gene calls are TRBV29-1 and TRBJ2-4; 10 nucleotides match TRBD2. The CDR3 has 15 amino acids. The V and J ends lost 5 bases and 1 base, in that order; junction bases with no gene match: 5. Germline V gene sequence: CDR1 SQVTM, CDR2 ANQGSEA. DNA for the CDR3: TGCAGCGTTTCTAGCGGGGGCCCTGCCAAAAACATTCAGTACTTC. Translation gives CSVSSGGPAKNIQYF.

CDR3 loop: CASSLSTAPYEQYF. The CDR3 DNA sequence: TGTGCCAGCAGTTTATCAACAGCGCCCTACGAGCAGTACTTC. The chain links TRBV12-3 or TRBV12-4 to TRBJ2-7; D not certain. Trimming took off 2 bases at V and 2 bases at J, with 10 bases between the two ends. This CDR3 has 14 residues.

V gene TRBV6-6 combines with J gene TRBJ2-7; 11 bases are a match to TRBD2. This CDR3 region has 17 residues. With 4 bases clipped from V and 3 bases from J, the junction kept 11 bases outside the gene matches. Germline values: CDR1 MNHNY, CDR2 SVGAGI (reference sequence). The CDR3 here is CASSFGASGGYDYEQYF. In nucleotides, the CDR3 is TGTGCCAGCAGTTTCGGGGCTAGCGGGGGGTACGACTACGAGCAGTACTTC.

This clonotype showed up just a few times. The chain combines TRBV5-5 with TRBJ2-3, with 9 positions matching TRBD1. This CDR3 contains 14 residues. CDR1 and CDR2 from the germline V gene are SGHKS and YYEKEE (reference sequence). The junction had 12 bases not matched to a gene; V was cut back by 2 bases and J by 14 bases. This CDR3 reads CASSLDGVRDRVYF. For the CDR3, the DNA is TGTGCCAGCAGCTTAGACGGCGTCAGGGACAGGGTGTATTTT.

This clonotype was detected many times. The gene calls are TRBV5-8 and TRBJ2-1, with D perhaps TRBD1 (6 bases). The germline V gene encodes CDR1 SGHTS and CDR2 YDEGEE. The CDR3 runs to 15 residues. V lost 2 bases and J 0 bases, leaving 9 bases between the germline ends. This CDR3 reads CASSFRGNSYNEQFF. The CDR3 DNA is TGTGCCAGCAGCTTTAGGGGGAACTCCTACAATGAGCAGTTCTTC.

This clonotype was recorded a few times. The chain joins TRBV7-9 to TRBJ2-5; 10 nucleotides agree with TRBD2. The J call may not be correct, given that the DNA end is closer to TRBJ2-7. There are 15 residues in the CDR3. Germline values: CDR1 SEHNR, CDR2 FQNEAQ (reference sequence). The CDR3 protein is CASSLLAGDSYEQYF. The CDR3 bases are TGTGCCAGCAGCTTACTAGCGGGGGACTCCTACGAGCAGTACTTC.

The V and J genes are TRBV20-1 and TRBJ2-7; 11 nucleotides line up with TRBD2. Trimming took 4 bases from V and 0 from J; bases not matched to a gene: 2. The CDR3 length is 14 residues. Looked up from germline, CDR1 is DFQATT and CDR2 is SNEGSKA (reference sequence). In DNA form, the CDR3 reads TGCAGTGCTATAGCGGGAGGGTCCTCCTACGAGCAGTACTTC. Its translation is CSAIAGGSSYEQYF.

This clonotype has more than one count but fewer than ten. One end of the junction is discordant with germline, which a read error may explain. The chain recombines TRBV7-7 with TRBJ2-5; 8 bases are shared with TRBD2. The closer fit of TRBJ2-1 to the DNA end suggests the J call may be wrong. The CDR3 contains 15 residues. Germline V gene data show CDR1 as SSHAT and CDR2 as FNYEAQ (reference sequence). The CDR3 here is CAGSLGLAGGDEQFF. DNA for the CDR3: TGTGCCGGCAGCTTAGGGCTAGCGGGTGGCGATGAGCAGTTCTTC.